This T cell receptor (beta chain) was sequenced in a study of T cells in localized non-small cell lung cancer. Study-level results: Uninvolved adjacent lung showed peak T cell clonality, exceeding tumor. Adjacent lung was found to contain a median approximately 60 of the top 100 tumor clones.

This clone was observed a single time. Its antigen is currently unknown. Here immunoSEQ multiplex PCR was the method, and the copy in TCRdb shows in-frame clones only, minus some. The table includes about 59,000 clones, about 89% detected once. This receptor was taken from a man aged 40-75 years with stage I lung adenocarcinoma. Material: peripheral blood, obtained before any cancer treatment.

The CDR3 here is CASSITGLVNYNEQFF. The CDR3 nucleotides are TGTGCCAGTAGTATTACTGGACTAGTTAACTACAATGAGCAGTTCTTC. The chain carries TRBV19 and TRBJ2-1; TRBD2 aligns across 7 bases. The V and J ends lost 3 bases and 3 bases, in that order; junction bases with no gene match: 8. Germline loops: CDR1 LNHDA, CDR2 SQIVND (reference sequence). There are 16 residues in the CDR3.